The entry below gives a single T cell receptor (beta chain) sequence along with its context. Assay used: immunoSEQ multiplex PCR; TCRdb lists only in-frame clones, some missing. The sample records almost 250,000 clones, 70% to 90% being singletons. This entry is derived from a study of blood T cell repertoires in COVID-19. The CDR3 contains 13 residues. Germline loops: CDR1 MNHEY, CDR2 SVGAGI. Unmatched junction bases numbered 11, after V lost 7 bases and J lost 11 bases. Sequenced sample: PBMCs or T cells enriched from blood (not recorded which). The genes are TRBV6-5 and TRBJ1-1; 9 bases line up with TRBD1. The receptor was isolated from a woman between 50 and 59 years old who had recovered from COVID-19. The CDR3 sequence: CASTGTGGGPAFF. In nucleotides, the CDR3 is TGTGCCAGCACCGGAACAGGGGGCGGCCCTGCTTTCTTT.